This TCR beta chain is drawn from a study of cytomegalovirus exposure and HLA in healthy donors. The primer mix had 60 Vbeta and 13 Jbeta primers. Data came from immunoSEQ multiplex PCR; TCRdb stores just in-frame clones and leaves some out. The sample records around 140,000 clones, less than 85% being singletons. Study-level findings and limits: Later work found that TCR association rates differed between HLA loci; DRB1 had the most and HLA-C the fewest. Among TCR beta chains, those listed as cytomegalovirus-associated numbered more than 150. In a later analysis, TCR beta V- and J-gene trimming showed a link to a missense DCLRE1C variant.

V gave up 6 bases and J gave up 7 bases; unmatched junction bases: 11. CDR3 length: 15 residues. Looked up from germline, CDR1 is MNHEY and CDR2 is SVGAGI. Details on this clone: Its antigen is not identified.

The rearrangement links TRBV6-5 to TRBJ1-5; TRBD1 agrees at 8 bases. Material: PBMCs. This receptor was obtained from a woman aged 60-75 years in good health and CMV-seropositive. In nucleotides, the CDR3 is TGTGCCAGCAGCCCCCAGACAGGGGTAGGGCAGCCCCAGCATTTT. It encodes CASSPQTGVGQPQHF.